This T cell receptor beta chain was sequenced during a study of beta chain features in type 1 diabetes. Study results and caveats: Across patients, naive, central memory and Treg TCRB repertoires exhibited apparently greater similarity than was observed across healthy donors. Significant though moderate, a shortening of TCRB CDR3s appeared in all four CD4+ subsets of Type 1 diabetes patients.

With 5 bases removed from V and 1 base from J, the gap between germline ends came to 7 bases. CDR1 and CDR2 (germline): MNHEY, SMNVEV (reference sequence). The CDR3 totals 13 residues. Since all of the isolated RNA was reverse transcribed, expressed TCRB transcripts were what got sequenced. Here immunoSEQ multiplex PCR was the method, and the copy in TCRdb shows in-frame clones only, minus some. The sample contains some 15,000 clones, about 70% of which appear only once. As concerns this clone: The antigen remains undetermined.

This sequence joins TRBV27 and TRBJ2-3, with D uncertain. The sequenced material came from stem cell memory CD4+ T cells from blood. The receptor was isolated from a man younger than 45 with type 1 diabetes. CDR3 coding DNA: TGTGCCAGCAGTAATCGGGGCACAGATACGCAGTATTTT. Amino acid sequence: CASSNRGTDTQYF.